The present T cell receptor beta chain was sequenced within a study of Ad26.COV2.S vaccination and SARS-CoV-2 variants. At the level of the study: In the COV1001 trial, the donor was in the Ad26.COV2.S arm. Donor got 5x10^10 or 1x10^11 viral particles of Ad26.COV2.S. Study-level findings and limits: Substantial breadth was reportedly displayed by spike-specific CD8+ and CD4+ T cell responses after vaccination.

This CDR3 region has 15 residues. CDR1 is SNHLY and CDR2 is FYNNEI in the germline V gene. The J segment lost 4 bases and the V segment lost 5 bases, leaving 5 bases of the junction unmatched. Treatment denoted: roughly 20 received Ad26.COV2.S at low or high dose, single or two shots; a few received placebo; per-sample allocation not given. Sample collection was performed on day 63 after the first vaccine or placebo injection. Comment on this clone: Its cognate antigen is unknown. Within the sample, other DNA sequences also encode this same CDR3.

TCRdb's table, derived via immunoSEQ multiplex PCR, lists solely in-frame clones and lacks some. The sample contains roughly 380,000 clones, around 87% of which appear only once. This sequence originates from a person aged 18-65 years who received the Ad26.COV2.S COVID-19 vaccine or a placebo. Sequences were derived from peripheral blood, sampled in a trial of Ad26.COV2.S vaccine versus placebo. V is TRBV2 and J is TRBJ2-7, with 13 bases aligning to TRBD2. CDR3 DNA: TGTGCCAGCAGTTCAACTAGCGGGGGGGCGTACGAGCAGTACTTC. Translated, it gives CASSSTSGGAYEQYF.